This T cell receptor beta chain was identified in a study of a mutant IDH1 vaccine in newly diagnosed glioma. Study-level results: Most patients, 93.3%, showed vaccine-induced immune responses. Pseudoprogression seemed unlinked to shifts in top peripheral T cell clonotypes.

The assay was immunoSEQ multiplex PCR, and TCRdb's table has in-frame clones only and misses some. The table shows roughly 16,000 clones, with about 80% occurring only once. With 5 bases removed from V and 7 bases from J, the gap between germline ends came to 16 bases. Germline lookup yields CDR1 SEHNR and CDR2 FQNEAQ (reference sequence). The CDR3 contains 14 residues. About this clone itself: Its specificity is unknown.

Time point here: baseline, week 1 (first vaccination visit). Treatment indicated: pre-vaccination baseline after standard-of-care therapy. The TCR sequence derives from a middle-aged man with glioma. The gene calls are TRBV7-9 and TRBJ2-3; the D gene could be TRBD1 or TRBD2 (6 bases each). Sequencing was performed on PBMCs, taken from a glioma patient treated with radiotherapy, temozolomide or both. CDR3 in amino acids: CASSVSGQGNTQYF. CDR3 nucleotides: TGTGCCAGCAGCGTTAGCGGTCAGGGGAATACGCAGTATTTT.